These 29 T cell receptor beta chains were sequenced from one sample in a study of PD-L1 blockade in urothelial cancer. TCRdb's table, derived via immunoSEQ multiplex PCR, lists solely in-frame clones and lacks some. In the table there are 40,000 to 50,000 clones, around 87% of which are singletons. Time point denoted: peripheral blood 6 weeks after treatment start. The starting material was PBMCs, obtained around atezolizumab (anti-PD-L1) treatment. These receptors were taken from a man aged 55-75 years with urothelial cancer.

V is TRBV7-2 and J is TRBJ2-2; 7 bases fit TRBD2. The CDR3 is 15 amino acids. CDR1 and CDR2 (germline): SGHTA, FQGNSA. V gave up 3 bases and J gave up 1 base; unmatched junction bases: 2. The CDR3 here is CASSFWGGNTGELFF. CDR3 nucleotide sequence: TGTGCCAGCAGCTTTTGGGGGGGGAACACCGGGGAGCTGTTTTTT.

This sequence joins TRBV29-1 and TRBJ2-6; weak D call: TRBD1 (6 bases). The CDR3 runs to 16 residues. From germline, CDR1 is SQVTM and CDR2 ANQGSEA. V was trimmed by 7 bases and J by 1 base, leaving 17 bases between them. DNA of the CDR3: TGCAGCGCCGTTGGGGCAGGGGAATCTGGGGCCAACGTCCTGACTTTC. Translating gives CSAVGAGESGANVLTF.

J is TRBJ1-3 and V is TRBV7-2, with TRBD1 as a possible D gene (6 bases). CDR1 is SGHTA, CDR2 FQGNSA, per germline. CDR3 length: 14 residues. V was cut by 6 bases and J by 2 bases, with 11 bases left in between. The CDR3 coding sequence is TGTGCCAGCAGGGCAGGGGCGCCTGGAAACACCATATATTTT. This translates into CASRAGAPGNTIYF.

The V gene is TRBV30, the J gene TRBJ1-6, with D perhaps TRBD1 (5 bases). Trimming cost V 0 bases and J 5 bases, with 14 bases left between them. The germline V gene has CDR1 GTSNPN and CDR2 SVGIG (reference sequence). The length of the CDR3 is 16 residues. The CDR3 spells CAWSVAGLLNNSPLHF. The CDR3 DNA reads as TGTGCCTGGAGTGTAGCAGGGCTCCTCAATAATTCACCCCTCCACTTT.

The chain uses TRBV2 and TRBJ2-5; TRBD2 agrees at 16 bases. Per the germline V gene, CDR1 is SNHLY and CDR2 is FYNNEI. The ends lost 7 bases at V and 9 bases at J; junction bases unmatched: 8. This CDR3 comprises 15 residues. The CDR3 loop reads CASTGTSGGAGAQYF. The CDR3 DNA reads TGTGCCAGCACTGGGACTAGCGGGGGGGCCGGTGCCCAGTACTTC.

This clone has just one count. This sequence joins TRBV5-4 and TRBJ2-1; 12 nucleotides align to TRBD2. The CDR3 loop spans 15 amino acids. Germline V gene sequence: CDR1 SGHNT, CDR2 YYREEE (reference sequence). V dropped 1 base and J dropped 7; count of bases not matched to a gene: 3. CDR3 region: CASSLRLAGVNEQFF. The CDR3 DNA is TGTGCCAGCAGCTTGCGACTAGCGGGGGTGAATGAGCAGTTCTTC.

The chain carries TRBV18 and TRBJ2-7, with D uncertain. This CDR3 region has 15 residues. Trimming took 4 bases from V and 0 from J, leaving 13 bases between them. Germline V gene sequence: CDR1 KGHSH, CDR2 LQKENI. CDR3 bases: TGTGCCAGCTCACTTGGCAAAACAAGCTCCTACGAGCAGTACTTC. It translates to CASSLGKTSSYEQYF.

This clone was recorded only once. The rearrangement joins TRBV27 to TRBJ2-3; D perhaps matches TRBD1 (5 bases). Trimming pared 0 bases from V and 2 bases from J, leaving 9 bases between. The CDR3 has 15 amino acids. Germline assignment: CDR1 MNHEY and CDR2 SMNVEV (reference sequence). CDR3 in amino acids: CASSLSAGITDTQYF. The CDR3 DNA is TGTGCCAGCAGTTTATCAGCAGGGATCACAGATACGCAGTATTTT.

V and J are TRBV11-3 and TRBJ2-7; no reliable D call. V dropped 0 bases and J dropped 0 bases, with 3 bases sitting between them. This CDR3 region has 13 residues. Germline CDR1 and CDR2: SGHNT and YENEEA. The CDR3 bases are TGTGCCAGCAGCTTAGACAGCTCCTACGAGCAGTACTTC. This translates into CASSLDSSYEQYF.

The J gene is TRBJ1-1, the V gene TRBV29-1; D call uncertain. Germline assignment: CDR1 SQVTM and CDR2 ANQGSEA. The CDR3 covers 14 residues. V lost 5 bases to trimming and J lost 1 base, with 14 bases between them. The DNA of the CDR3 is TGCAGCGTTCACAGAGGAGCGGCGAACACTGAAGCTTTCTTT. Translation: CSVHRGAANTEAFF.

The chain combines TRBV7-8 with TRBJ1-1; the D is unclear. The CDR3 spans 14 residues. The ends were cut back, 1 base at V and 1 base at J, with 7 bases in the middle. The germline CDR1 and CDR2 sequences are SGHVS and FQNEAQ. The CDR3 region is CASSLGGGNTEAFF. The CDR3 region has the DNA TGTGCCAGCAGCTTAGGAGGAGGGAACACTGAAGCTTTCTTT.

In this sample, this clone turned up once. The DNA for the CDR3 is TGTGCCAGTAGCCCCGGGACAGGTCCTTCCTACGAGCAGTACTTC. Protein sequence: CASSPGTGPSYEQYF. The V gene is TRBV19, the J gene TRBJ2-7, with 8 bases identical to TRBD1. CDR3 length: 15 residues. Looked up from germline, CDR1 is LNHDA and CDR2 is SQIVND (reference sequence). J was trimmed by 1 base and V by 6 bases; bases with no gene match: 8.

CDR3 amino acids: CASSARQVAGELFF. In DNA form, the CDR3 reads TGTGCCAGCAGCGCAAGACAGGTGGCCGGGGAGCTGTTTTTT. The chain combines TRBV7-3 with TRBJ2-2; D possibly corresponds to TRBD1 (6 bases). V was shortened by 5 bases and J by 6 bases, with 13 bases between the two germline ends. The CDR3 contains 14 residues. Germline CDR1 reads SGHTA; CDR2 reads FQGTGA.

A few counts support this clone. The chain joins TRBV28 to TRBJ2-7; 9 bases map to TRBD2. CDR3 length: 14 amino acids. The germline V gene has CDR1 MDHEN and CDR2 SYDVKM. The V gene end was trimmed by 3 bases and the J gene end by 5 bases; junction bases not matched to a gene: 5. The CDR3 DNA follows: TGTGCCAGCAGTTTTGCGGGGGGGGTGAACGAGCAGTACTTC. Its protein is CASSFAGGVNEQYF.

This chain links TRBV30 with TRBJ1-3, with D possibly being TRBD1 (5 bases). The CDR3 has 15 residues. The germline CDR1 and CDR2 sequences are GTSNPN and SVGIG (reference sequence). The germline V and J ends were trimmed by 3 bases and 3 bases, with 15 bases remaining between them. CDR3 nucleotides: TGTGCCTGGAGGGGAGGCTGGGGGGTTGGAAACACCATATATTTT. This sequence encodes CAWRGGWGVGNTIYF.

The gene calls are TRBV5-4 and TRBJ2-2; TRBD2 agrees at 8 bases. This CDR3 spans 16 amino acids. The trim removed 4 bases at V and 6 bases at J, leaving 11 bases unmatched. Per the germline V gene, CDR1 is SGHNT and CDR2 is YYREEE (reference sequence). In nucleotides, the CDR3 is TGTGCCAGCAGCCCTCTAGCGGGCGGCTCCGCCGGGGAGCTGTTTTTT. It encodes CASSPLAGGSAGELFF. Full variable domain (rest looked up from reference TRBV5-4 and TRBJ2-2): ETGVTQSPTHLIKTRGQQVTLRCSSQSGHNTVSWYQQALGQGPQFIFQYYREEENGRGNFPPRFSGLQFPNYSSELNVNALELDDSALYLCASSPLAGGSAGELFFGEGSRLTVL.

The J gene is TRBJ1-1, the V gene TRBV5-1; TRBD1 aligns across 8 bases. J gave up 4 bases and V 6 bases, and 11 bases lay outside the gene matches. Germline assignment: CDR1 SGHRS and CDR2 YFSETQ. CDR3 length: 15 amino acids. CDR3 DNA sequence: TGCGCCAGCAAATATCAAACCACAGGGGGCACTGAAGCTTTCTTT. Protein sequence: CASKYQTTGGTEAFF.

The chain recombines TRBV7-2 with TRBJ1-3; possibly TRBD1 for D (6 bases). Trimming took off 8 bases at V and 2 bases at J, with 10 bases between the two ends. CDR1 is SGHTA, CDR2 FQGNSA, per germline. The CDR3 spans 13 residues. This CDR3 is CASSWDTGNTIYF. The CDR3 region has the DNA TGTGCCAGCTCCTGGGACACTGGAAACACCATATATTTT.

This chain joins TRBV27 and TRBJ2-3; 11 nucleotides line up with TRBD2. V trimming: 5 bases; J trimming: 2 bases; junction bases outside the gene matches: 6. The CDR3 contains 16 residues. Germline loops: CDR1 MNHEY, CDR2 SMNVEV (reference sequence). In DNA, the CDR3 is TGTGCCAGCAGTACTGGGACTAGCGGCTTCACAGATACGCAGTATTTT. It translates to CASSTGTSGFTDTQYF.

This clone showed up just a few times. This chain links TRBV28 with TRBJ1-5; D perhaps matches TRBD1 (5 bases). There are 15 residues in the CDR3. CDR1 and CDR2 (germline): MDHEN, SYDVKM. V lost 2 bases and J lost 5, with 13 bases in between. In nucleotides, the CDR3 is TGTGCCAGCAGTTTAACAGGAAGTTACGATCAGCCCCAGCATTTT. This gives the protein CASSLTGSYDQPQHF. The variable domain in full, with the rest retrieved from reference TRBV28 and TRBJ1-5, is DVKVTQSSRYLVKRTGEKVFLECVQDMDHENMFWYRQDPGLGLRLIYFSYDVKMKEKGDIPEGYSVSREKKERFSLILESASTNQTSMYLCASSLTGSYDQPQHFGDGTRLSIL.

The chain combines TRBV18 with TRBJ2-6, with D possibly being TRBD1 (5 bases). The germline V and J ends were trimmed by 4 bases and 0 bases, with 10 bases remaining between them. In germline, CDR1 is KGHSH, CDR2 LQKENI. This CDR3 comprises 16 residues. CDR3 loop: CASSRQGTSGANVLTF. The CDR3 DNA is TGTGCCAGCTCACGGCAGGGAACCTCTGGGGCCAACGTCCTGACTTTC.

CDR3 residues: CASSLELALYNEQFF. Here the CDR3 DNA reads TGTGCCAGCAGCTTAGAACTAGCGTTGTACAATGAGCAGTTCTTC. This chain joins TRBV7-8 and TRBJ2-1; 7 nucleotides agree with TRBD2. J gave up 4 bases and V 1 base, and 4 bases lay outside the gene matches. CDR3 length: 15 amino acids. Looked up from germline, CDR1 is SGHVS and CDR2 is FQNEAQ.

This clone was detected once. The chain links TRBV5-8 to TRBJ2-5; D unresolved. The CDR3 loop spans 12 amino acids. Trimming pared 1 base from V and 3 bases from J, leaving 4 bases between. Germline values: CDR1 SGHTS, CDR2 YDEGEE. The CDR3 bases are TGTGCCAGCAGCTTGCTAAAAGAGACCCAGTACTTC. Its translation is CASSLLKETQYF.

The chain has TRBV23-1 and TRBJ2-7; no definite D call. TRBV23-1 carries the ORF label, with uncertain function. Trimming stripped 8 bases from V and 4 bases from J, with 15 bases between. The CDR3 is 13 residues long. In DNA, the CDR3 is TGCGCCAGCGGCTGCTGCTGGTGGTACGAGCAGTACTTC. It translates to CASGCCWWYEQYF.

The rearrangement uses TRBV7-9 and TRBJ2-7; TRBD1 matches at 9 bases. J was trimmed by 7 bases and V by 1 base; bases with no gene match: 8. Germline assignment: CDR1 SEHNR and CDR2 FQNEAQ (reference sequence). The CDR3 runs 15 residues. For the CDR3, the DNA is TGTGCCAGCAGCTTAGTAGGGACAGGGACGGGGGAGCAGTACTTC. It encodes CASSLVGTGTGEQYF.

Details on this clone: A junction end diverges from the germline sequence, so it may reflect a read error. This chain joins TRBV7-7 and TRBJ2-5, with unresolved D. The CDR3 runs 13 residues. In germline, CDR1 is SSHAT, CDR2 FNYEAQ (reference sequence). CDR3 protein: CASSQIPRETQYF. The CDR3 DNA sequence: TGTGCTAGCAGCCAAATTCCCAGAGAGACCCAGTACTTC.

The genes are TRBV5-1 and TRBJ1-1; D not resolved. CDR1 is SGHRS, CDR2 YFSETQ, per germline. Trimming pared 7 bases from V and 1 base from J, leaving 11 bases between. The CDR3 has 13 amino acids. The DNA of the CDR3 is TGCGCCAGCTCCGGGATAGCGAACACTGAAGCTTTCTTT. Protein sequence: CASSGIANTEAFF. The entire variable domain, with the rest obtained from reference TRBV5-1 and TRBJ1-1, is as follows: KAGVTQTPRYLIKTRGQQVTLSCSPISGHRSVSWYQQTPGQGLQFLFEYFSETQRNKGNFPGRFSGRQFSNSRSEMNVSTLELGDSALYLCASSGIANTEAFFGQGTRLTVV.

The chain has TRBV11-2 and TRBJ2-5; D not certain. V dropped 0 bases and J dropped 0 bases, with 11 bases sitting between them. Germline assignment: CDR1 SGHAT and CDR2 FQNNGV. CDR3 length equals 16 residues. DNA of the CDR3: TGTGCCAGCAGCTTAGATCGTAACAGCTACCAAGAGACCCAGTACTTC. Protein product: CASSLDRNSYQETQYF.

The CDR3 protein is CAISESIRGNSPLHF. The CDR3 bases are TGTGCCATCAGTGAGTCGATCAGGGGAAATTCACCCCTCCACTTT. The chain employs TRBV10-3 and TRBJ1-6, with a possible D match to TRBD1 (6 bases). The germline CDR1 and CDR2 sequences are ENHRY and SYGVKD. Trimming left V 0 bases short and J 7 bases short, with 10 bases between. CDR3 size: 15 residues.